This T cell receptor (beta chain) was recorded in a study of blood T cell repertoires in COVID-19. Sequencing was performed with immunoSEQ multiplex PCR; in TCRdb, only in-frame clones are kept and a portion is missing. The sample has approximately 150,000 clones, around 90% seen once; the top ten hold under 3%. The CDR3 is 11 amino acids. The germline gives CDR1 MDHEN, CDR2 SYDVKM. V was shortened by 6 bases and J by 9 bases, with 10 bases between the two germline ends. The material sequenced was peripheral blood. V usage is TRBV28 and J usage is TRBJ2-3; the D gene is possibly TRBD2 (6 bases). The source is a woman over 75 with COVID-19, enrolled during active disease. The CDR3 spells CASSQEGTQYF. CDR3 sequence (DNA): TGTGCCAGCAGCCAGGAGGGCACGCAGTATTTT.